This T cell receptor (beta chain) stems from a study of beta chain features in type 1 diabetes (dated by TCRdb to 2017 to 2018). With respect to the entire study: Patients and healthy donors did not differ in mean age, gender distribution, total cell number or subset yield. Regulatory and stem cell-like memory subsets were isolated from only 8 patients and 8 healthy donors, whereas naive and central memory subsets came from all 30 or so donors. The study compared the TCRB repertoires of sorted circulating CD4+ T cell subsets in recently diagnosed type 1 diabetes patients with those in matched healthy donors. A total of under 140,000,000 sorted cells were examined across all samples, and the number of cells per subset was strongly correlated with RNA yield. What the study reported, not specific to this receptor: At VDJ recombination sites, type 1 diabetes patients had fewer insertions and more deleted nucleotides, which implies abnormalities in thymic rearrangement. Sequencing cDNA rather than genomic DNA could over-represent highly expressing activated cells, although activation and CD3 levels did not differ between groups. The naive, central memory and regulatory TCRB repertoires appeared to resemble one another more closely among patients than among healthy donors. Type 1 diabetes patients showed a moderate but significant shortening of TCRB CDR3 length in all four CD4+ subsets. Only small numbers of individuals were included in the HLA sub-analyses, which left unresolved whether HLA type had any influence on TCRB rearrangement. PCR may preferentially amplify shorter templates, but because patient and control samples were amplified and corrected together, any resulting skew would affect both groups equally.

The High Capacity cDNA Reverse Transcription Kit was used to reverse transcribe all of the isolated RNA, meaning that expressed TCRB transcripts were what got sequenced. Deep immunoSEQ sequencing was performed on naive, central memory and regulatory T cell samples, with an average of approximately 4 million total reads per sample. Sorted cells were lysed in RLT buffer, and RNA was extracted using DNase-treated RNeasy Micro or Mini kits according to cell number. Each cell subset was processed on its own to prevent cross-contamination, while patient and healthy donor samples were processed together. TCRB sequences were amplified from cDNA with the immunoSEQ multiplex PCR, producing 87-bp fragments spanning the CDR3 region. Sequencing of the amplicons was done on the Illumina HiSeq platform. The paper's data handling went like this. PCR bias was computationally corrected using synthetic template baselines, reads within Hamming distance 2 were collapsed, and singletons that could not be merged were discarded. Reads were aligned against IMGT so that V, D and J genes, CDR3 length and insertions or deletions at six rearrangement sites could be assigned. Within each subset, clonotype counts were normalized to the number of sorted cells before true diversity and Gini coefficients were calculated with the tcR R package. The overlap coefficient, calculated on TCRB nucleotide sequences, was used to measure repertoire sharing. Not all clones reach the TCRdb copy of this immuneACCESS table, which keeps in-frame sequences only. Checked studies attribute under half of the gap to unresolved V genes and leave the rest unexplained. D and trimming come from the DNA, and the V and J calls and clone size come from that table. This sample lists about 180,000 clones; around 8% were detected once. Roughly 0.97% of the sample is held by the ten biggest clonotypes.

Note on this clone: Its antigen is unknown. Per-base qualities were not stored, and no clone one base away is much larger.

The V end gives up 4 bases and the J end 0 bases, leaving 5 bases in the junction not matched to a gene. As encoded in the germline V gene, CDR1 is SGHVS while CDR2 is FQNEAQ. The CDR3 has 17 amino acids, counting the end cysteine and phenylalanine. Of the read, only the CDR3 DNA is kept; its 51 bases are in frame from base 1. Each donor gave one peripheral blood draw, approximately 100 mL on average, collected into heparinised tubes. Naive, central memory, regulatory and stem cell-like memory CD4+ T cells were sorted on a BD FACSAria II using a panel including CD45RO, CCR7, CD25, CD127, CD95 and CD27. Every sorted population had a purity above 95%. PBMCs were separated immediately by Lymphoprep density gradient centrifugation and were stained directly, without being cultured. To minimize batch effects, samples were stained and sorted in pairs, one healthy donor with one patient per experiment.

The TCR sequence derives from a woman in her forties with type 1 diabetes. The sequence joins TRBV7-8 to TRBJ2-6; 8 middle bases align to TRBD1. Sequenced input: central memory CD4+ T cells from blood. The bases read TGTGCCAGCAGCTCAACCGGGACAGGCTCTGGGGCCAACGTCCTGACTTTC. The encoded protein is CASSSTGTGSGANVLTF.